This T cell receptor beta chain was captured by sequencing in a study of blood T cell repertoires in COVID-19. Study background: Both acute and convalescent COVID-19 samples were obtained from the United States, Italy and Spain. PBMCs, B-cell-depleted T cells, or T cells provided the cDNA or gDNA that made up the material.

In the authors' workflow: Reference gene primer amplification gave nucleated cell count estimates. The table came from immunoSEQ multiplex PCR; TCRdb's copy has only in-frame clones and leaves some out. That table furnishes V, J and clone size, whereas the DNA furnished D and trimming. The repertoire holds about 270,000 clones, 81% seen once, with 2.5% to 3% in the top ten. Trimming pared 1 base from V and 5 bases from J, leaving 7 bases between. There are 13 residues in the CDR3. The germline V gene encodes CDR1 SGDLS and CDR2 YYNGEE. The receptor was derived from an older woman with active or convalescent COVID-19. J is TRBJ1-5 and V is TRBV9; possible D gene TRBD1, 6 bases. Material for sequencing was peripheral blood. Here the CDR3 DNA reads TGTGCCAGCAGCGTACGGACAGATCAGCCCCAGCATTTT. Its protein is CASSVRTDQPQHF.